A selection of T cell receptor beta chains follows, all from one sample in a study of OX40 agonist ivuxolimab in advanced cancers. The method was immunoSEQ multiplex PCR; TCRdb's version includes in-frame clones alone and lacks a portion of them. The sample contains tens of thousands of clones, around 89% of which appear only once. Sample: CD4+ or CD8+ T cells sorted from blood, taken in a trial of the OX40 agonist ivuxolimab. These receptors were obtained from an adult with an advanced solid tumor such as melanoma, head and neck, liver or kidney cancer. Both conserved end residues are part of each CDR3. The D gene is left open where the match is weak. Some rows mark clone size as missing; the rest say once, few, many or name a class of expanded clone.

j_call	v_call	clone_size	d_call	cdr3_aa	cdr3_nt
TRBJ2-3	TRBV18	NA	TRBD1	CASSPRQGAGTDTQYF	TGTGCCAGCTCACCGCGGCAGGGGGCGGGAACAGATACGCAGTATTTT
TRBJ2-7	TRBV7-2	NA	TRBD2	CASSSPGGVRNF	TGTGCCAGCAGCTCCCCCGGGGGGGTTCGTAACTTC
TRBJ1-2	TRBV6-6	NA	NA	CASSYSHTNYGYTF	TGTGCCAGCAGTTACTCCCACACCAACTATGGCTACACCTTC
TRBJ2-1	TRBV28	NA	TRBD2	CASSPLAGGSSYNEQFF	TGTGCCAGCAGTCCATTAGCGGGAGGGAGCTCCTACAATGAGCAGTTCTTC
TRBJ2-1	TRBV7-9	NA	NA	CASSLGGAGNEQFF	TGTGCCAGCAGCTTAGGCGGGGCAGGGAATGAGCAGTTCTTC
TRBJ2-1	TRBV6-1	once	NA	CASSEYGSPDEQFF	TGTGCCAGCAGTGAATATGGTTCCCCCGATGAGCAGTTCTTC
TRBJ1-4	TRBV2	once	TRBD1	CASSEQGALEKLFF	TGTGCCAGCAGTGAACAGGGGGCCCTTGAAAAACTGTTTTTT
TRBJ2-3	TRBV7-3	NA	TRBD2	CASSPRTSGRGDTQYF	TGTGCCAGCAGCCCCCGGACTAGCGGAAGGGGGGATACGCAGTATTTT
TRBJ2-5	TRBV19	few	NA	CASSILIQETQYF	TGTGCCAGTAGTATTCTAATACAAGAGACCCAGTACTTC
TRBJ2-3	TRBV11-2	NA	NA	CASSFTDTQYF	TGTGCCAGCAGCTTCACAGATACGCAGTATTTT
TRBJ2-3	TRBV7-3	once	NA	CASSLTRQNTDTQYF	TGTGCCAGCAGCTTAACCCGACAGAACACAGATACGCAGTATTTT
TRBJ2-3	TRBV5-1	NA	TRBD2	CASSLGRASGRPTDTQYF	TGCGCCAGCAGCCTGGGGAGGGCTAGCGGGAGGCCCACAGATACGCAGTATTTT
TRBJ2-1	TRBV28	NA	TRBD2	CASSPLAIYNEQFF	TGTGCCAGCAGCCCACTAGCGATCTACAATGAGCAGTTCTTC
TRBJ2-2	TRBV11-2	NA	NA	CASSLVPQGTGELFF	TGTGCCAGCAGCTTAGTTCCGCAGGGGACCGGGGAGCTGTTTTTT
TRBJ2-2	TRBV7-2	NA	TRBD2	CASSPPGLAGGTGELFF	TGTGCCAGCAGCCCGCCGGGACTAGCGGGAGGCACCGGGGAGCTGTTTTTT
TRBJ2-7	TRBV27	NA	NA	CASSNHVRREQYF	TGTGCCAGCAGTAACCACGTCCGACGCGAGCAGTACTTC
TRBJ1-5	TRBV10-3	NA	NA	CAISALGAEWPQHF	TGTGCCATCAGCGCCCTGGGTGCCGAGTGGCCCCAGCATTTT
TRBJ1-1	TRBV19	NA	NA	CASSPRTENTEAFF	TGTGCCAGTAGTCCCAGGACAGAGAACACTGAAGCTTTCTTT
TRBJ2-5	TRBV7-2	NA	NA	CASSFNTGNQETQYF	TGTGCCAGCAGCTTCAACACCGGGAACCAAGAGACCCAGTACTTC
TRBJ2-1	TRBV5-1	NA	TRBD2	CASSAPGLATGGEQFF	TGCGCCAGCAGCGCACCGGGACTAGCGACCGGGGGTGAGCAGTTCTTC
TRBJ1-5	TRBV28	NA	NA	CASSAPGPPAGNQPQHF	TGTGCCAGCAGTGCGCCGGGACCCCCGGCGGGCAATCAGCCCCAGCATTTT
TRBJ2-2	TRBV18	NA	TRBD2	CASSLSLAGRTGELFF	TGTGCCAGCTCGCTAAGCCTAGCGGGACGAACCGGGGAGCTGTTTTTT
TRBJ2-3	TRBV6-1	NA	TRBD1	CASSDRDRGTDTQYF	TGTGCCAGCAGTGACCGGGACAGGGGCACAGATACGCAGTATTTT
TRBJ2-3	TRBV7-2	NA	TRBD2	CASSLMAGGFSTDTQYF	TGTGCCAGCAGCTTAATGGCGGGAGGGTTTAGCACAGATACGCAGTATTTT
TRBJ2-3	TRBV7-3	NA	TRBD2	CASSLIGSGSLANTQYF	TGTGCCAGCAGCTTAATTGGGAGCGGGAGTTTGGCAAATACGCAGTATTTT
TRBJ2-3	TRBV29-1	NA	TRBD1	CSAKKTGSTDTQYF	TGCAGCGCAAAAAAGACAGGGTCAACCGATACGCAGTATTTT
TRBJ1-5	TRBV4-2	few	NA	CASSQDRGNQPQHF	TGTGCCAGCAGCCAAGACAGGGGCAATCAGCCCCAGCATTTT
TRBJ2-1	TRBV28	NA	NA	CASSRTLGVGSNEQFF	TGTGCCAGCAGCCGAACCCTGGGGGTTGGTTCTAATGAGCAGTTCTTC
TRBJ2-5	TRBV28	NA	NA	CASSAVHESQYF	TGTGCCAGCAGCGCGGTGCACGAGAGCCAGTACTTC
TRBJ2-2	TRBV5-8	NA	NA	CASSFLGSSTGELFF	TGTGCCAGCAGCTTTCTGGGCAGCTCGACCGGGGAGCTGTTTTTT
TRBJ2-5	TRBV18	once	TRBD1	CASSPGQGETQYF	TGTGCCAGCTCACCAGGACAGGGAGAGACCCAGTACTTC
TRBJ2-7	TRBV28	NA	NA	CASSLGGQTAYEQYF	TGTGCCAGCAGTTTGGGGGGGCAGACAGCCTACGAGCAGTACTTC
TRBJ2-2	TRBV7-3	NA	NA	CASSLSGLGNTGELFF	TGTGCCAGCAGCTTAAGTGGGCTGGGGAACACCGGGGAGCTGTTTTTT